The next 5 T cell receptor beta chains were all read from a single sample in a study of T-cell memory formation after mild COVID-19. TCRdb ran MiXCR on the 5' RACE reads and lists one entry per CDR3 protein. The sample has 300,000 to 400,000 distinct CDR3 sequences; about 16% are singletons. Sample: PBMCs or a T cell subset sorted from them (not recorded which). The source of these receptors is a man aged 18 to 30 who had mild COVID-19 (a few samples of this study predate the infection). Cell type and time point are not known.

This clonotype was observed a handful of times. This chain links TRBV4-3 with TRBJ1-4; D unresolved. The CDR3 has 16 residues. V dropped 4 bases and J dropped 8 bases, with 20 bases sitting between them. Germline values: CDR1 LGHNA, CDR2 YSLEER. As DNA, the CDR3 is TGCGCCAGCAGCCTCCAACCCCGGGAGCCGGAGGAAAAACTGTTTTTT. The encoded protein is CASSLQPREPEEKLFF.

This clonotype was observed at least ten times. The CDR3 coding sequence is TGTGCCAGCAGCATCCCCGGGGCCCCCTATGGCTACACCTTC. Protein sequence: CASSIPGAPYGYTF. This chain connects TRBV11-2 to TRBJ1-2; perhaps TRBD1 as D (5 bases). This CDR3 has 14 residues. Trimming took 5 bases from V and 4 from J, leaving 14 bases between them. CDR1 is SGHAT, CDR2 FQNNGV, per germline. Based on the CDR3 plus reference TRBV11-2 and TRBJ1-2, the full variable domain is EAGVAQSPRYKIIEKRQSVAFWCNPISGHATLYWYQQILGQGPKLLIQFQNNGVVDDSQLPKDRFSAERLKGVDSTLKIQPAKLEDSAVYLCASSIPGAPYGYTFGSGTRLTVV.

V gene TRBV7-2 combines with J gene TRBJ2-7, with D unresolved. The V gene lost 5 bases and the J gene lost 0 bases, with 8 bases spanning the gap. CDR1 is SGHTA and CDR2 is FQGNSA in the germline V gene. CDR3 length: 13 residues. CDR3 sequence reads: CASSEQSSYEQYF. The CDR3 DNA follows: TGTGCCAGCAGCGAACAAAGCTCCTACGAGCAGTACTTC.

The genes are TRBV19 and TRBJ1-1; 7 nucleotides line up with TRBD1. Germline V lookup: CDR1 LNHDA, CDR2 SQIVND (reference sequence). The CDR3 totals 17 residues. Trimming cost V 4 bases and J 1 base; bases outside gene matches: 12. CDR3 amino acids: CASSNPPANRGNTEAFF. The CDR3 nucleotides read TGTGCCAGTAGTAACCCCCCAGCGAACAGGGGGAACACTGAAGCTTTCTTT. Combining the CDR3 with reference TRBV19 and TRBJ1-1 gives the whole variable domain DGGITQSPKYLFRKEGQNVTLSCEQNLNHDAMYWYRQDPGQGLRLIYYSQIVNDFQKGDIAEGYSVSREKKESFPLTVTSAQKNPTAFYLCASSNPPANRGNTEAFFGQGTRLTVV.

The V and J genes are TRBV7-2 and TRBJ2-5; TRBD1 is a possible D gene (5 bases). The V end lost 4 bases, the J end lost 4 bases, and 10 bases lay between the germline ends. The CDR3 has 13 amino acids. CDR1 and CDR2 (germline): SGHTA, FQGNSA. CDR3 nucleotide sequence: TGTGCCAGCAGCTCAACAGGTCTAGAGACCCAGTACTTC. This gives the protein CASSSTGLETQYF. The whole variable domain, remainder taken from reference TRBV7-2 and TRBJ2-5, is GAGVSQSPSNKVTEKGKDVELRCDPISGHTALYWYRQSLGQGLEFLIYFQGNSAPDKSGLPSDRFSAERTGGSVSTLTIQRTQQEDSAVYLCASSSTGLETQYFGPGTRLLVL.